This is a list of T cell receptor beta chains from one sample in a study of blood T cell repertoires in COVID-19. Method: immunoSEQ multiplex PCR; TCRdb's copy keeps in-frame clones and lacks some. The sample has 30,000 to 45,000 clones, approximately 78% seen once. Sample: peripheral blood. The receptor set was obtained from a human donor in a cohort sampled during active or convalescent COVID-19. The donor label of this sample is uncertain. CDR3s include the opening cysteine and the closing phenylalanine or tryptophan. The D gene is left open where the match is weak. Part of the rows lack a size; the others show once, few, many or a class for expanded clones.

>13|once|TRBV24-1|-|TRBJ1-2
CATSDLKTGGYTF
TGTGCCACCAGTGATCTAAAGACGGGGGGCTACACCTTC
>16|-|TRBV3-1/TRBV3-2|-|TRBJ1-3
CASSPSGTDSGNTIYF
TGTGCCAGCAGCCCGTCCGGGACTGACTCTGGAAACACCATATATTTT
>13|-|TRBV3-1/TRBV3-2|-|TRBJ1-2
CASRRGGREGYTF
TGTGCCAGCAGGAGGGGGGGACGTGAGGGCTACACCTTC
>13|-|TRBV12-5|-|TRBJ1-1
CASGKGGRTEAFF
TGTGCTAGTGGTAAAGGGGGTAGGACTGAAGCTTTCTTT
>16|-|TRBV6-1|TRBD1|TRBJ2-5
CASSVRRDRLQETQYF
TGTGCCAGCAGTGTCCGCCGGGACAGGCTGCAAGAGACCCAGTACTTC
>14|-|TRBV2|-|TRBJ2-1
CASSEERRYSEQFF
TGTGCCAGCAGTGAAGAGCGGAGGTACAGTGAGCAGTTCTTC
>19|-|TRBV18|TRBD2|TRBJ2-4
CASSPQSGRAVLVKNIQYF
TGTGCCAGCTCACCACAGAGCGGGAGGGCCGTTTTGGTCAAAAACATTCAGTACTTC
>14|-|TRBV6-2/TRBV6-3|TRBD2|TRBJ2-1
CASSRVAGGSEQFF
TGTGCCAGCAGTCGAGTAGCGGGAGGGAGCGAGCAGTTCTTC
>13|-|TRBV5-4|TRBD1|TRBJ2-7
CASSWGTVGEQYF
TGTGCCAGCAGCTGGGGGACAGTTGGCGAGCAGTACTTC
>15|-|TRBV27|-|TRBJ1-2
CASSLREGMVYGYTF
TGTGCCAGCAGTTTACGGGAGGGAATGGTTTATGGCTACACCTTC
>14|-|TRBV19|-|TRBJ2-7
CASSHQGQGYEQYF
TGTGCCAGTAGTCATCAGGGGCAAGGCTACGAGCAGTACTTC
>14|few|TRBV30|-|TRBJ2-7
CAWSVGGVSYEQYF
TGTGCCTGGAGTGTAGGCGGGGTCTCCTACGAGCAGTACTTC
>13|-|TRBV6-4|-|TRBJ2-1
CASSLGWENEQFF
TGTGCCAGCAGCCTCGGGTGGGAGAATGAGCAGTTCTTC
>12|few|TRBV12-3/TRBV12-4|-|TRBJ1-4
CASSFQREKLFF
TGTGCCAGCAGTTTTCAGCGTGAAAAACTGTTTTTT
>14|-|TRBV18|-|TRBJ2-7
CASSPMGATYEQYF
TGTGCCAGCTCACCAATGGGGGCGACCTACGAGCAGTACTTC
>16|-|TRBV6-1|TRBD1|TRBJ1-6
CASSEWGQGFGSPLHF
TGTGCCAGCAGTGAATGGGGACAGGGATTCGGTTCACCCCTCCACTTT
>14|-|TRBV5-6|-|TRBJ1-6
CASSFRGGESPLHF
TGTGCCAGCAGCTTTAGAGGGGGGGAATCACCCCTCCACTTT
>8|once|TRBV7-3|-|TRBJ1-2
CAPDGYTF
TGTGCCCCGGATGGCTACACCTTC
>17|-|TRBV4-2|TRBD1|TRBJ2-1
CASSQVITGVRLNEQFF
TGTGCCAGCAGCCAAGTAATCACAGGGGTGAGATTGAATGAGCAGTTCTTC
>19|-|TRBV4-1|-|TRBJ2-1
CASSQDKAPDSSDYNEQFF
TGCGCCAGCAGCCAAGATAAAGCCCCGGACTCTAGCGATTACAATGAGCAGTTCTTC
>16|-|TRBV4-2|TRBD2|TRBJ2-7
CASSQGLAGGSYEQYF
TGTGCCAGCAGCCAAGGACTAGCGGGGGGGAGCTACGAGCAGTACTTC
>13|-|TRBV12-3/TRBV12-4|-|TRBJ2-5
CASSYLETGTQYF
TGTGCCAGCAGTTATCTAGAAACGGGGACCCAGTACTTC
>15|-|TRBV7-9|TRBD2|TRBJ2-1
CASSLEASGIYEQFF
TGTGCCAGCAGCTTAGAGGCTAGCGGGATCTATGAGCAGTTCTTC
>14|-|TRBV9|-|TRBJ1-3
CASSVGGVRNTIYF
TGTGCCAGCAGCGTAGGAGGCGTTCGAAACACCATATATTTT
>14|-|TRBV20-1|TRBD1|TRBJ2-1
CSASQPTGANEQFF
TGCAGTGCTAGTCAACCCACAGGGGCCAATGAGCAGTTCTTC
>15|-|TRBV24-1|TRBD2|TRBJ2-1
CATSGTSVPYNEQFF
TGTGCCACCAGTGGTACTAGCGTGCCCTACAATGAGCAGTTCTTC
>14|-|TRBV9|-|TRBJ2-3
CASSVGTILDTQYF
TGTGCCAGCAGCGTAGGGACAATCCTAGATACGCAGTATTTT